The next 9 T cell receptor beta chains were all read from a single sample in a study of T cell changes during pregnancy in multiple sclerosis. The method was immunoSEQ multiplex PCR; TCRdb's version includes in-frame clones alone and lacks a portion of them. Counted here are about 100,000 clones, roughly 90% occurring once; the ten biggest clones make up more than 1.5%. This specimen was peripheral blood, taken after pregnancy. The origin of the receptors is a female donor with multiple sclerosis, enrolled in a pregnancy study.

V and J are TRBV14 and TRBJ1-4; D unresolved. The CDR3 has 14 amino acids. Germline CDR1 is SGHDN and CDR2 is FVKESK. V lost 3 bases to trimming and J lost 1 base, with 6 bases between them. CDR3 DNA: TGTGCCAGCAGCCAGGCAGGAACTAATGAAAAACTGTTTTTT. Translated: CASSQAGTNEKLFF.

The rearrangement uses TRBV11-3 and TRBJ2-7, with D maybe TRBD2 (7 bases). The V end was cut by 1 base, the J end by 4 bases, with 14 bases between. The CDR3 is 15 amino acids. Germline CDR1 is SGHNT and CDR2 is YENEEA. CDR3 in DNA: TGTGCCAGCAGCTTAGGGGGGGGCCATGGGTACGAGCAGTACTTC. This encodes CASSLGGGHGYEQYF. Together with reference TRBV11-3 and TRBJ2-7, the CDR3 gives the full variable domain: EAGVVQSPRYKIIEKKQPVAFWCNPISGHNTLYWYLQNLGQGPELLIRYENEEAVDDSQLPKDRFSAERLKGVDSTLKIQPAELGDSAVYLCASSLGGGHGYEQYFGPGTRLTVT.

The chain uses TRBV6-6 and TRBJ1-4; no clear D gene. V shed 4 bases and J shed 1 base, with 13 bases lying between them. Germline V gene lookup returns CDR1 MNHNY and CDR2 SVGAGI (reference sequence). This CDR3 has 16 residues. The CDR3 DNA reads TGTGCCAGCAGTTTCGAACAGCAGCTAACTAATGAAAAACTGTTTTTT. It encodes CASSFEQQLTNEKLFF.

The chain has TRBV7-9 and TRBJ2-7; D unclear. The V and J ends lost 5 bases and 2 bases respectively, with 10 bases between them. The CDR3 has 13 amino acids. Germline V lookup: CDR1 SEHNR, CDR2 FQNEAQ (reference sequence). CDR3 region: CASSPPVTYEQYF. The DNA of the CDR3 is TGTGCCAGCAGCCCTCCTGTAACCTACGAGCAGTACTTC.

J is TRBJ2-7 and V is TRBV27, with 9 bases aligning to TRBD2. The CDR3 length is 16 residues. Per germline, CDR1 MNHEY and CDR2 SMNVEV (reference sequence). The V and J ends lost 2 bases and 3 bases, in that order; junction bases with no gene match: 8. CDR3 nucleotide sequence: TGTGCCAGCAGTTTACTCAGCGGGAGGCTGAACTACGAGCAGTACTTC. Residues: CASSLLSGRLNYEQYF.

This CDR3 is CASSLGRVGNTIYF. CDR3 DNA sequence: TGTGCCAGCAGTTTAGGGCGCGTTGGAAACACCATATATTTT. The V call is TRBV28, the J call TRBJ1-3; no reliable D call. Trimming took off 2 bases at V and 3 bases at J, with 8 bases between the two ends. The germline V gene encodes CDR1 MDHEN and CDR2 SYDVKM. This CDR3 has 14 residues.

V and J are TRBV7-2 and TRBJ2-6; unclear D gene. This CDR3 has 15 residues. The germline V and J ends were trimmed by 0 bases and 2 bases, with 5 bases remaining between them. Germline assignment: CDR1 SGHTA and CDR2 FQGNSA. The CDR3 bases are TGTGCCAGCAGCTTAGCGGGCCCTGGGGCCAACGTCCTGACTTTC. Translated: CASSLAGPGANVLTF.

This clone was counted once. The chain couples TRBV6-5 to TRBJ1-5, with D unclear. CDR3 length equals 13 residues. Trimming removed 3 bases from V and 1 base from J, with 4 bases in between. Looked up from germline, CDR1 is MNHEY and CDR2 is SVGAGI. DNA of the CDR3: TGTGCCAGCAGTTATCAAAGCAATCAGCCCCAGCATTTT. Translating gives CASSYQSNQPQHF.

The gene calls are TRBV9 and TRBJ2-3, with TRBD2 matching 9 bases. V lost 0 bases to trimming and J lost 8 bases; unmatched junction nucleotides: 10. This CDR3 region has 16 residues. From germline, CDR1 is SGDLS and CDR2 YYNGEE. Here the CDR3 reads CASSVAPASGAVTQYF. CDR3 coding DNA: TGTGCCAGCAGCGTAGCTCCGGCTAGCGGGGCGGTTACGCAGTATTTT.